This TCR beta chain was found in a study of cytotoxic CD8 clonotypes in ibrutinib-treated CLL. The CDR3 runs 15 residues. The V gene end was trimmed by 4 bases and the J gene end by 7 bases; junction bases not matched to a gene: 12. Germline values: CDR1 GTSNPN, CDR2 SVGIG (reference sequence). Sequencing used immunoSEQ multiplex PCR; TCRdb keeps in-frame clones, though not all of them. The sample contains over 95,000 clones, under 70% of which appear only once. The J gene is TRBJ1-3, the V gene TRBV30; 8 bases match TRBD1. This sequence originates from a human donor with chronic lymphocytic leukemia. The starting material was PBMCs, obtained after 24 months of ibrutinib treatment. The CDR3 here is CAWIGGTGGWNTIYF. CDR3 coding DNA: TGTGCCTGGATTGGGGGAACAGGGGGTTGGAACACCATATATTTT.